These T cell receptor beta chains were read from a single sample in a study of blood T cell repertoires in COVID-19. Profiled with immunoSEQ multiplex PCR; TCRdb holds only in-frame clones, not every one. Here the sample spans around 270,000 clones, 75% to 90% being singletons. The sequenced material came from peripheral blood. The receptors stem from a man under 40 with active or convalescent COVID-19. Both conserved end residues are trimmed from each CDR3. The listing skips clone size in some rows; elsewhere it reads once, few, many or a size class.

CDR3aa: ASSPGQGEAF; v_gene: TRBV5-6; abundance: NA; j_gene: TRBJ1-1
CDR3aa: ASKGDGSYNEQF; v_gene: TRBV2; abundance: NA; j_gene: TRBJ2-1
CDR3aa: ASSFGGSYNSPLH; v_gene: TRBV28; abundance: NA; j_gene: TRBJ1-6
CDR3aa: ASSLEQNRVGYT; v_gene: TRBV5-1; abundance: NA; j_gene: TRBJ1-2
CDR3aa: ATSDRGTGGLDEQF; v_gene: TRBV24-1; abundance: NA; j_gene: TRBJ2-1
CDR3aa: AWRHKENYGYT; v_gene: TRBV30; abundance: NA; j_gene: TRBJ1-2
CDR3aa: ASSFSGQGNGYT; v_gene: TRBV6-5; abundance: NA; j_gene: TRBJ1-2
CDR3aa: ASSQVTGYTEAF; v_gene: TRBV3-1/TRBV3-2; abundance: NA; j_gene: TRBJ1-1
CDR3aa: ASSIPVGRGNEKLF; v_gene: TRBV11-2; abundance: NA; j_gene: TRBJ1-4
CDR3aa: ASSLTPTQGSNQPQH; v_gene: TRBV5-1; abundance: NA; j_gene: TRBJ1-5
CDR3aa: SVTRGNTDTQY; v_gene: TRBV29-1; abundance: NA; j_gene: TRBJ2-3
CDR3aa: ASSVTATGYT; v_gene: TRBV2; abundance: NA; j_gene: TRBJ1-2
CDR3aa: ASSVAANYGYT; v_gene: TRBV19; abundance: NA; j_gene: TRBJ1-2
CDR3aa: ASSLGGPINGYT; v_gene: TRBV5-6; abundance: once; j_gene: TRBJ1-2
CDR3aa: SADTTAGYGYT; v_gene: TRBV29-1; abundance: NA; j_gene: TRBJ1-2
CDR3aa: ASSQARVGGYT; v_gene: TRBV3-1/TRBV3-2; abundance: NA; j_gene: TRBJ1-2
CDR3aa: AWSLQGSGNTIY; v_gene: TRBV30; abundance: NA; j_gene: TRBJ1-3
CDR3aa: ASSLGRQGTQY; v_gene: TRBV11-2; abundance: NA; j_gene: TRBJ2-5
CDR3aa: ASRVGFRADTQY; v_gene: TRBV6-5; abundance: NA; j_gene: TRBJ2-3
CDR3aa: ASSEGQDYGYT; v_gene: TRBV25-1; abundance: NA; j_gene: TRBJ1-2
CDR3aa: ASSSPRVGTEAF; v_gene: TRBV19; abundance: NA; j_gene: TRBJ1-1
CDR3aa: SVDFANAGGYT; v_gene: TRBV29-1; abundance: NA; j_gene: TRBJ1-2
CDR3aa: ASSSPDRNRNTGELF; v_gene: TRBV7-9; abundance: NA; j_gene: TRBJ2-2
CDR3aa: ASSQVGADEQY; v_gene: TRBV4-1; abundance: NA; j_gene: TRBJ2-7
CDR3aa: ASSTGDYEQY; v_gene: TRBV2; abundance: NA; j_gene: TRBJ2-7
CDR3aa: ASSQYGGAPYEQY; v_gene: TRBV14; abundance: NA; j_gene: TRBJ2-7
CDR3aa: ASSLPRDLSTDTQY; v_gene: TRBV7-8; abundance: NA; j_gene: TRBJ2-3
CDR3aa: ASGTGGGQPQH; v_gene: TRBV18; abundance: NA; j_gene: TRBJ1-5
CDR3aa: AISGLAGPYEQY; v_gene: TRBV10-3; abundance: NA; j_gene: TRBJ2-7
CDR3aa: ASTADRSTDTQY; v_gene: TRBV6-5; abundance: NA; j_gene: TRBJ2-3
CDR3aa: ASSTDRGRSNTGELF; v_gene: TRBV6-2/TRBV6-3; abundance: NA; j_gene: TRBJ2-2
CDR3aa: ASISGQFSGYT; v_gene: TRBV28; abundance: NA; j_gene: TRBJ1-2
CDR3aa: ASSSRQGALEQY; v_gene: TRBV7-2; abundance: NA; j_gene: TRBJ2-7
CDR3aa: ASSADFGLAGENEQF; v_gene: TRBV9; abundance: once; j_gene: TRBJ2-1
CDR3aa: ASSDTRNEKLF; v_gene: TRBV19; abundance: NA; j_gene: TRBJ1-4
CDR3aa: ASSNGGVSYEQY; v_gene: TRBV19; abundance: NA; j_gene: TRBJ2-7
CDR3aa: ASRRTRGFSETQY; v_gene: TRBV4-2; abundance: NA; j_gene: TRBJ2-5
CDR3aa: AQNRGAGTGELF; v_gene: TRBV30; abundance: NA; j_gene: TRBJ2-2
CDR3aa: ASRPSAGTLF; v_gene: TRBV12-3/TRBV12-4; abundance: NA; j_gene: TRBJ1-4
CDR3aa: ASRYRDTGELF; v_gene: TRBV2; abundance: NA; j_gene: TRBJ2-2
CDR3aa: ASSLGSGDDNEQF; v_gene: TRBV11-3; abundance: NA; j_gene: TRBJ2-1
CDR3aa: ASSYFPGNTIY; v_gene: TRBV19; abundance: NA; j_gene: TRBJ1-3
CDR3aa: ASSGARSYEQY; v_gene: TRBV5-6; abundance: NA; j_gene: TRBJ2-7
CDR3aa: ASIRSGGSYEQY; v_gene: TRBV2; abundance: NA; j_gene: TRBJ2-7
CDR3aa: ASSQSTIGRGHQPQH; v_gene: TRBV23-1; abundance: NA; j_gene: TRBJ1-5
CDR3aa: ASSQTETGGRPQY; v_gene: TRBV2; abundance: NA; j_gene: TRBJ2-5
CDR3aa: ASSKTGGANTGELF; v_gene: TRBV3-1/TRBV3-2; abundance: once; j_gene: TRBJ2-2
CDR3aa: ASSYSNEQY; v_gene: TRBV6-5; abundance: NA; j_gene: TRBJ2-7
CDR3aa: ASSFLRLVNTGELF; v_gene: TRBV5-1; abundance: NA; j_gene: TRBJ2-2
CDR3aa: ASSLTRTDTQY; v_gene: TRBV2; abundance: NA; j_gene: TRBJ2-3